These 31 T cell receptor beta chains were sequenced from one sample in a study of human T cells and chemical hapten exposure. MiXCR was run by TCRdb on the RACE reads, yielding one entry per CDR3 protein. Of about 71,000 distinct CDR3 sequences listed, approximately 9.8% are singletons. Time point specified: patch test 1, 2 weeks after DPC sensitization. This sample's treatment: therapeutic diphenylcyclopropenone sensitization with weekly scalp DPC. Sequenced here: whole blood, sampled in connection with sensitization to the hapten diphenylcyclopropenone (DPC). These receptors were collected from a woman aged 40 to 50 with alopecia areata. Some clones in this sample may be carry-over from other donors' samples.

This clonotype was observed a few times. The rearrangement joins TRBV27 to TRBJ1-4, with D unresolved. Germline V gives CDR1 MNHEY, CDR2 SMNVEV (reference sequence). The CDR3 is made up of 15 amino acids. V was trimmed by 6 bases and J by 0 bases, leaving 11 bases between them. The chain's CDR3 is CASRVSRATNEKLFF. The DNA for the CDR3 is TGTGCCAGCAGAGTGTCACGTGCAACTAATGAAAAACTGTTTTTT.

CDR3 region: CASSLRQTSTDTQYF. The CDR3 coding sequence is TGTGCCAGCAGCCTGCGACAGACTAGCACAGATACGCAGTATTTT. The chain couples TRBV14 to TRBJ2-3; perhaps TRBD1 as D (5 bases). CDR1 and CDR2 (germline): SGHDN, FVKESK. V lost 4 bases to trimming and J lost 0 bases, with 11 bases between them. The CDR3 runs 15 residues.

This clonotype was observed a handful of times. V is TRBV11-2 and J is TRBJ1-3; D perhaps matches TRBD1 (5 bases). Germline lookup yields CDR1 SGHAT and CDR2 FQNNGV. Trimming took 6 bases from V and 9 from J, leaving 18 bases between them. This CDR3 has 14 amino acids. CDR3 bases: TGTGCCAGCAGTCCCGGGACTCCTTTTGCCACCATATATTTT. Its protein is CASSPGTPFATIYF.

This clonotype showed up many times. This sequence joins TRBV6-6 and TRBJ1-6, with D maybe TRBD1 (6 bases). V lost 5 bases, J lost 10 bases, and 18 bases lay in between. Germline-derived CDR1 and CDR2 are MNHNY and SVGAGI (reference sequence). The CDR3 runs 15 residues. As DNA, the CDR3 is TGTGCCAGCAGTGGACAGCCGAGCGTCCTGTCACCCCTCCACTTT. Translated, it gives CASSGQPSVLSPLHF.

This chain links TRBV7-6 with TRBJ2-1, with 10 positions matching TRBD1. The length of the CDR3 is 15 residues. From germline, CDR1 is SGHVS and CDR2 FNYEAQ. V shed 6 bases, J shed 7 bases, and the junction held 9 bases outside the gene matches. CDR3 in DNA: TGTGCCAGCAGTTTTGACAGGGGGCCTCCTAATGAGCAGTTCTTC. Protein product: CASSFDRGPPNEQFF.

The rearrangement joins TRBV6-1 to TRBJ1-6, with D unclear. CDR3 length: 15 amino acids. The V end was cut by 3 bases, the J end by 6 bases, with 12 bases between. CDR1 and CDR2 (germline): MNHNS, SASEGT. DNA of the CDR3: TGTGCCAGCAGTGATCCGAGGGAACCTAATTCACCCCTCCACTTT. Encoded protein: CASSDPREPNSPLHF.

A few counts support this clonotype. The chain joins TRBV5-6 to TRBJ1-3; D remains unclear. Germline CDR1 reads SGHDT; CDR2 reads YYEEEE. V was pared by 1 base and J by 0 bases, with 2 bases between. This CDR3 is built from 13 residues. The CDR3 DNA reads TGTGCCAGCAGCTTGAGCTCTGGAAACACCATATATTTT. Encoded protein: CASSLSSGNTIYF.

This clonotype was seen at least ten times. The J gene is TRBJ2-7, the V gene TRBV7-2, with TRBD2 matching 10 bases. V dropped 4 bases and J dropped 2; count of bases not matched to a gene: 5. The germline V gene encodes CDR1 SGHTA and CDR2 FQGNSA. This CDR3 region has 15 residues. CDR3 residues: CASSSIAGGAYEQYF. CDR3 sequence (DNA): TGTGCCAGCAGCTCTATAGCGGGGGGCGCCTACGAGCAGTACTTC.

This clonotype was detected only a few times. V is TRBV20-1 and J is TRBJ2-7; TRBD1 matches at 8 bases. V shed 2 bases, J shed 5 bases, and the junction held 11 bases outside the gene matches. This CDR3 contains 15 residues. The germline V gene has CDR1 DFQATT and CDR2 SNEGSKA (reference sequence). The CDR3 loop is CSARLRTGTRNEQYF. CDR3 DNA sequence: TGCAGTGCTAGACTTCGGACAGGGACAAGAAACGAGCAGTACTTC.

The rearrangement uses TRBV20-1 and TRBJ1-2, with 7 bases identical to TRBD1. This CDR3 is 14 amino acids long. Germline CDR1 and CDR2: DFQATT and SNEGSKA (reference sequence). Losses at the gene ends were 7 bases for V and 5 bases for J; bases not matched to a gene: 13. The CDR3 coding sequence is TGCAGTGGGGCGCAGGGGGGGACGGGATATGGCTACACCTTC. Its translation: CSGAQGGTGYGYTF.

This clonotype came up a few times. Because the CDR3 is missing its conserved closing phenylalanine or tryptophan, this is likely a read error. The DNA is left out, because the CDR3 cannot be placed on it with certainty; the CDR3 is given as TCRdb lists it. The V and J genes are TRBV6-5 and TRBJ2-4; the table calls TRBD2, which could not be checked here. From germline, CDR1 is MNHEY and CDR2 SVGAGI. The CDR3 is 10 amino acids in total, end residues counted. The CDR3 is CASSYPRVLS.

This clonotype appeared a few times. The chain carries TRBV28 and TRBJ2-6; D possibly corresponds to TRBD1 (6 bases). The germline gives CDR1 MDHEN, CDR2 SYDVKM. V was pared by 7 bases and J by 2 bases, with 15 bases between. The CDR3 loop spans 16 amino acids. Here the CDR3 reads CASKRTDTAGANVLTF. For the CDR3, the DNA is TGTGCCAGCAAGAGGACAGATACTGCTGGGGCCAACGTCCTGACTTTC.

This clonotype was seen a handful of times. The chain joins TRBV6-6 to TRBJ2-3; D is undetermined. V gave up 4 bases and J gave up 6 bases, with 8 bases separating them. This CDR3 is built from 12 residues. Germline CDR1 is MNHNY and CDR2 is SVGAGI (reference sequence). The CDR3 sequence: CASSSFRDTQYF. DNA for the CDR3: TGTGCCAGCAGTTCTTTCCGGGATACGCAGTATTTT.

The chain has TRBV3-1 and TRBJ1-1, with 10 bases fitting TRBD1. CDR3 size: 16 residues. Germline CDR1 reads LGHDT; CDR2 reads YNNKEL (reference sequence). After removal of 1 base from V and 0 bases from J, the junction contained 2 bases not matched to a gene. CDR3 region: CASSQAGQGLNTEAFF. The CDR3 DNA reads TGTGCCAGCAGCCAAGCGGGACAGGGGCTGAACACTGAAGCTTTCTTT.

This clonotype was observed at least ten times. The chain recombines TRBV28 with TRBJ1-5; 8 bases line up with TRBD1. Germline V CDR1 and CDR2: MDHEN, SYDVKM. V shed 4 bases, J shed 10 bases, and the junction held 9 bases outside the gene matches. CDR3 size: 14 residues. Here the CDR3 reads CASSSQGESYPQHF. CDR3 sequence (DNA): TGTGCCAGCAGTTCACAGGGGGAATCGTATCCCCAGCATTTT. Full variable domain (outside the CDR3, taken from reference TRBV28 and TRBJ1-5): DVKVTQSSRYLVKRTGEKVFLECVQDMDHENMFWYRQDPGLGLRLIYFSYDVKMKEKGDIPEGYSVSREKKERFSLILESASTNQTSMYLCASSSQGESYPQHFGDGTRLSIL.

In its sample, this clonotype was seen many times. The CDR3 loop reads CASSILRWEQYF. The CDR3, as DNA: TGTGCCAGCAGCATCCTCAGATGGGAGCAGTACTTC. V and J are TRBV6-2 or TRBV6-3 and TRBJ2-7; D not certain. Trimming left V 6 bases short and J 7 bases short, with 13 bases between. Germline CDR1 is MNHEY and CDR2 is SVGEGT. CDR3 size: 12 residues.

Many counts were recorded for this clonotype. The gene calls are TRBV6-7 and TRBJ2-7; TRBD1 might be the D (7 bases). TRBV6-7 qualifies as an ORF whose function is uncertain. V was cut by 5 bases and J by 5 bases, with 19 bases left in between. CDR3 length equals 15 residues. CDR3 in DNA: TGTGCCAGCAGTCACCCCATTCCAGGGGGGCACGAGCAGTACTTC. Translated: CASSHPIPGGHEQYF.

This clonotype was found many times. The chain's CDR3 is CASSLGQNSNQPQHF. CDR3 coding DNA: TGTGCCAGCTCACTTGGACAGAATAGCAATCAGCCCCAGCATTTT. The J gene is TRBJ1-5, the V gene TRBV18; tentative D call: TRBD1 (6 bases). Germline V gene lookup returns CDR1 KGHSH and CDR2 LQKENI. V lost 4 bases and J 0 bases, leaving 10 bases between the germline ends. The CDR3 is 15 amino acids.

This clonotype appeared a few times. The V gene is TRBV7-9, the J gene TRBJ2-5; D ambiguous. The CDR3 loop spans 12 amino acids. From germline, CDR1 is SEHNR and CDR2 FQNEAQ (reference sequence). The germline V and J ends were trimmed by 8 bases and 5 bases, with 12 bases remaining between them. CDR3 in amino acids: CASSARPETQYF. CDR3 in DNA: TGTGCCAGCTCTGCGAGACCCGAGACCCAGTACTTC.

This clonotype was seen more than once but under ten times. The chain couples TRBV6-6 to TRBJ1-1, with D perhaps TRBD1 (6 bases). The CDR3 runs to 14 residues. The germline CDR1 and CDR2 sequences are MNHNY and SVGAGI (reference sequence). The V end lost 7 bases, the J end lost 1 base, and 13 bases lay between the germline ends. The CDR3 loop reads CASTLSQGNTEAFF. CDR3 DNA sequence: TGTGCCAGCACCCTTTCACAGGGGAACACTGAAGCTTTCTTT.

This clonotype occurred a few times. The gene calls are TRBV6-5 and TRBJ1-3; 10 positions agree with TRBD1. Germline CDR1 and CDR2: MNHEY and SVGAGI. The CDR3 totals 15 residues. Losses at the gene ends were 8 bases for V and 1 base for J; bases not matched to a gene: 5. CDR3 in DNA: TGTGCCAGCCGCCGGGGACAGGGGTCTGGAAACACCATATATTTT. It encodes CASRRGQGSGNTIYF.

This rearrangement joins TRBV6-2 or TRBV6-3 to TRBJ2-1; D is possibly TRBD1 (6 bases). Trimming cost V 0 bases and J 2 bases, with 11 bases left between them. Per the germline V gene, CDR1 is MNHEY and CDR2 is SVGEGT. This CDR3 is 16 amino acids long. CDR3 region: CASSYSGGTTYNEQFF. The CDR3 region has the DNA TGTGCCAGCAGTTACTCAGGGGGTACCACCTACAATGAGCAGTTCTTC.

This clonotype has a count of ten or more. The CDR3 sequence is CASSYGRTSGANVLTF. In DNA form, the CDR3 reads TGTGCCAGCAGTTACGGCCGGACCTCTGGGGCCAACGTCCTGACTTTC. V usage is TRBV6-2 or TRBV6-3 and J usage is TRBJ2-6; D is unresolved. V was cut by 2 bases and J by 0 bases, with 8 bases left in between. The germline CDR1 and CDR2 sequences are MNHEY and SVGEGT. The CDR3 spans 16 residues.

This clonotype was counted at least ten times. The chain carries TRBV21-1 and TRBJ2-2; the D call in the table, TRBD2, was not verified against the DNA. TRBV21-1 is annotated as a pseudogene. The CDR3 contains 17 residues. The CDR3 bases are TGTGCCAGCAGCAAAGCGTCGGAGGGTTGGGACACCGGGGAGCTGTTTTTT. It is translated as CASSKASEGWDTGELFF.

This clonotype was seen repeatedly, ten times or more. The chain carries TRBV27 and TRBJ2-7, with TRBD1 matching over 7 bases. The ends lost 5 bases at V and 2 bases at J; junction bases unmatched: 9. Germline-derived CDR1 and CDR2 are MNHEY and SMNVEV (reference sequence). The CDR3 is 15 residues long. CDR3 in amino acids: CASSLTGDLPYEQYF. DNA of the CDR3: TGTGCCAGCAGTCTAACAGGGGATCTTCCCTACGAGCAGTACTTC.

The chain couples TRBV4-3 to TRBJ2-7, with D possibly TRBD1 on 6 matching bases. Germline values: CDR1 LGHNA, CDR2 YSLEER. The CDR3 sequence is 18 residues long. V lost 0 bases, J lost 3 bases, and 21 bases lay in between. The CDR3 nucleotides are TGCGCCAGCAGCCAAGAATGGGGGCAGGGCTGGAGCTACTACGAGCAGTACTTC. Translation: CASSQEWGQGWSYYEQYF.

This clonotype was counted many times. The chain combines TRBV6-1 with TRBJ1-5; D not resolved. Germline loops: CDR1 MNHNS, CDR2 SASEGT. The CDR3 loop spans 14 amino acids. V was clipped by 1 base and J by 0 bases, with 4 bases between them. CDR3 amino acids: CASSEDSSNQPQHF. CDR3 coding DNA: TGTGCCAGCAGTGAAGACAGTAGCAATCAGCCCCAGCATTTT.

This clonotype appeared many times. V usage is TRBV4-3 and J usage is TRBJ1-5; D gene unclear. Deletions cut 4 bases from V and 7 bases from J, with 17 bases between. Germline V gene data show CDR1 as LGHNA and CDR2 as YSLEER. This CDR3 contains 15 residues. CDR3 amino acids: CASSPLRREEQPQHF. As DNA, the CDR3 is TGCGCCAGCAGCCCCCTCAGAAGGGAGGAACAGCCCCAGCATTTT.

This clonotype was counted at least ten times. The chain combines TRBV7-2 with TRBJ1-5; D ambiguous. Germline V gives CDR1 SGHTA, CDR2 FQGNSA. The CDR3 is made up of 14 amino acids. The V end lost 1 base, the J end lost 10 bases, and 14 bases lay between the germline ends. CDR3 residues: CASSLERTSRPQHF. In DNA form, the CDR3 reads TGTGCCAGCAGCTTAGAGAGGACCTCCCGACCCCAGCATTTT.

In its sample, this clonotype was seen many times. This sequence joins TRBV28 and TRBJ2-7, with D maybe TRBD2 (6 bases). The CDR3 consists of 10 residues. Trimming removed 6 bases at V and 6 bases at J, with 6 bases between. The V gene's germline CDR1 is MDHEN and CDR2 SYDVKM. CDR3 nucleotides: TGTGCCAGCAGGCGGGGCGAGCAGTACTTC. Its translation: CASRRGEQYF.

This clonotype came up many times. This chain joins TRBV18 and TRBJ1-2; 7 bases line up with TRBD1. The V segment lost 3 bases and the J segment 8 bases; nucleotides outside the gene matches: 3. The CDR3 is made up of 12 amino acids. CDR1 is KGHSH, CDR2 LQKENI, per germline. Written as DNA, the CDR3 is TGTGCCAGCTCACCGAACAGGGGAGGCTACACCTTC. This translates into CASSPNRGGYTF.